This TCR beta chain came from a study of cytomegalovirus exposure and HLA in healthy donors. Regarding the study as a whole: CMV serostatus was the sole immune exposure information available.

This clone has just a few counts. The antigen is not known. V lost 1 base and J lost 2, with 12 bases in between. The CDR3 spans 15 residues. Germline CDR1 is MGHDK and CDR2 is SYGVNS. This PCR relied on a set of 60 Vbeta primers and 13 Jbeta primers. The data were produced by immunoSEQ multiplex PCR, yet TCRdb's version contains in-frame clones alone and is incomplete. The sample shows 110,000 or so clones, roughly three quarters of them seen only once. The V and J genes are TRBV25-1 and TRBJ2-7; D not resolved. This sequence originates from a man in his forties in good health and CMV-seronegative. Sequenced input: PBMCs. The CDR3 DNA reads as TGTGCCAGCAGTGAATGGCAGGTTCCCGCCTACGAGCAGTACTTC. The encoded protein is CASSEWQVPAYEQYF.